This TCR beta chain is from a study of response to subunit inactivated influenza vaccine. Study-level findings and limits: With each seasonal influenza vaccination, the authors suggested, few new T cells are recruited.

From the RT-PCR reads, TCRdb called clonotypes with MiXCR, one entry per CDR3 protein. The top ten hold roughly a tenth of the sample, which has under 950,000 distinct CDR3 sequences, roughly 20% seen once. In this sample, this clonotype turned up a few times. The antigen is unknown. Trimming left V 0 bases short and J 4 bases short, with 9 bases between. Germline loops: CDR1 LGHNA, CDR2 YSLEER. This CDR3 has 14 residues. This chain links TRBV4-3 with TRBJ1-2; possible D gene TRBD1, 5 bases. This sample comprised PBMCs from blood, obtained roughly 5 days after vaccination. The source of this sequence is a man aged 45-60 years who received an inactivated influenza vaccine. The CDR3 nucleotides read TGCGCCAGCAGCCAAGATCCCGGGGGCTATGGCTACACCTTC. It yields the protein CASSQDPGGYGYTF.